This TCR beta chain was captured in a study of shared clonotypes between healthy human individuals. Study-level background: Participating donors consisted of a couple of women and a few men aged 18 to 49.

Whole-study results and caveats: Estimated clonotype richness was generally higher in naive than memory subsets.

Measured with immunoSEQ multiplex PCR; TCRdb has only the in-frame clones, and not every one. In the table there are approximately 1.4 million clones, approximately 98% of which are singletons. Note on this clone: Antigen specificity is unknown.

The CDR3 contains 14 residues. CDR1 is MDHEN, CDR2 SYDVKM, per germline. V lost 5 bases, J lost 3 bases, and 14 bases lay in between. Nashville, Tennessee was home to all donors, each a Caucasian adult. J is TRBJ2-7 and V is TRBV28; D might be TRBD2 (6 bases). The sequenced sample was naive CD4+ T cells sorted from blood. Regarding subset: CD45RA+ positively selected. The clonotype was recovered from a young man in good health. CDR3 protein: CASSTPGEVYEQYF. DNA of the CDR3: TGTGCCAGCAGTACCCCGGGGGAGGTCTACGAGCAGTACTTC.